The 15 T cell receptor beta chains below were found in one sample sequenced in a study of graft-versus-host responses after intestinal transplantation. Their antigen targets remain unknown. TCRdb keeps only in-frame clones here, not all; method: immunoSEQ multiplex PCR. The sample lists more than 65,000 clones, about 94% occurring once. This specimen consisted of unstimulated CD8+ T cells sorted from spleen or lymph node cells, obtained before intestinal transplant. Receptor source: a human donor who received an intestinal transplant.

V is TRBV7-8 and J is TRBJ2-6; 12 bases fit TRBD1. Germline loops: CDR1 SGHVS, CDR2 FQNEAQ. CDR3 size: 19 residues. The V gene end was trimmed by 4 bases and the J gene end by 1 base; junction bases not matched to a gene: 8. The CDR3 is CASSSAGTGGASGANVLTF. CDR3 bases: TGTGCCAGCAGCTCCGCCGGGACAGGGGGCGCTTCTGGGGCCAACGTCCTGACTTTC.

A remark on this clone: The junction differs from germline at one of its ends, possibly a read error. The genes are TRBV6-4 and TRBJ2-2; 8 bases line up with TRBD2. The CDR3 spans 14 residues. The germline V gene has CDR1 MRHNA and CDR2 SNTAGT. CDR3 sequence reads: CASSEAGDTGKLFF. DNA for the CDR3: TGTGCCAGCAGTGAAGCGGGAGACACCGGGAAGCTGTTTTTT.

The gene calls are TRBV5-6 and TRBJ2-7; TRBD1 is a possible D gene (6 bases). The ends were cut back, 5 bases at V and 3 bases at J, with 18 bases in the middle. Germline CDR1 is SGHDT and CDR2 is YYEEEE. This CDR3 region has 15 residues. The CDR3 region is CASSLQGFELYEQYF. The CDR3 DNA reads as TGTGCCAGCAGTCTACAGGGATTCGAACTCTACGAGCAGTACTTC.

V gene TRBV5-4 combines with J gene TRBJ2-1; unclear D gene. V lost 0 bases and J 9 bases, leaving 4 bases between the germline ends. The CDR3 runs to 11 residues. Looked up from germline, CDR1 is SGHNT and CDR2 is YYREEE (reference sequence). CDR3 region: CASSLVSEQFF. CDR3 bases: TGTGCCAGCAGCTTGGTATCTGAGCAGTTCTTC.

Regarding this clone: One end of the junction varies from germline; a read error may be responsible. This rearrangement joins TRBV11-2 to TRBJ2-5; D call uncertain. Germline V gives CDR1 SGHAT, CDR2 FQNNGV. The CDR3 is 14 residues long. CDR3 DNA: TGTGCCAACAGCTTAGAATACAGCCAAGAGACCCAGTACTTC. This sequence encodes CANSLEYSQETQYF.

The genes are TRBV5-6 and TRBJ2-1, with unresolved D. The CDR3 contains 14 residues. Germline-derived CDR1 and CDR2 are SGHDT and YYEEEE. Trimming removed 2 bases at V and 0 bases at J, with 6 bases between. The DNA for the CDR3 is TGTGCCAGCAGCTTATGGGACTCCTACAATGAGCAGTTCTTC. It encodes CASSLWDSYNEQFF.

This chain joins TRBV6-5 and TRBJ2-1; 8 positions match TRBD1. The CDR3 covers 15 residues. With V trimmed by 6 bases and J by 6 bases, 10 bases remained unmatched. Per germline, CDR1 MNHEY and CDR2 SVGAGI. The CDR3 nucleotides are TGTGCCAGCAGCCTTGGACAGGGAACCGTCAATGAGCAGTTCTTC. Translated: CASSLGQGTVNEQFF.

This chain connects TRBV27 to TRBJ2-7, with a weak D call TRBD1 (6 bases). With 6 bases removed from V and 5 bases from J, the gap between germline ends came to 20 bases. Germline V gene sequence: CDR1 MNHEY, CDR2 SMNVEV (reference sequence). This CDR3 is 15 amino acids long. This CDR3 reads CASSLGLTGTNEQYF. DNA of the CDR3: TGTGCCAGCAGCCTTGGACTGACAGGTACCAACGAGCAGTACTTC.

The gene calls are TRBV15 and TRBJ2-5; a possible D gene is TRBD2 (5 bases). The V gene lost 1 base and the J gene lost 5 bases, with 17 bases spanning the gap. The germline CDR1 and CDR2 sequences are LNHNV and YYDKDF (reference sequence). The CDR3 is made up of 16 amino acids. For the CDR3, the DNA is TGTGCCACCAGCAGAGCTAGGGTGCTAGCTCGGGAGACCCAGTACTTC. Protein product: CATSRARVLARETQYF.

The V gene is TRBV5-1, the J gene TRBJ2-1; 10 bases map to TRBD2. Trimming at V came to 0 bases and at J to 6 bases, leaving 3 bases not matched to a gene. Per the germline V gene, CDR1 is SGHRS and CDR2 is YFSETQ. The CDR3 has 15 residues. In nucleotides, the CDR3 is TGCGCCAGCAGCTTGGAAGCGGGAGGGCCCAATGAGCAGTTCTTC. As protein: CASSLEAGGPNEQFF.

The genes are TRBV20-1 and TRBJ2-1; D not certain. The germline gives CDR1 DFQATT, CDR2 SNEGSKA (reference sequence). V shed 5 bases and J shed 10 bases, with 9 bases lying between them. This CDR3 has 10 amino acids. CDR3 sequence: CSALRSEQFF. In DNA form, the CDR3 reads TGCAGTGCTCTCAGAAGCGAGCAGTTCTTC.

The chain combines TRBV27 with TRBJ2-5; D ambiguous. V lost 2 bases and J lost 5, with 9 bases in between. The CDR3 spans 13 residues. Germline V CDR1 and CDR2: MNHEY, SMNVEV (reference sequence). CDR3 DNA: TGTGCCAGCAGTTTAATTCTTCAGGAGACCCAGTACTTC. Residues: CASSLILQETQYF.

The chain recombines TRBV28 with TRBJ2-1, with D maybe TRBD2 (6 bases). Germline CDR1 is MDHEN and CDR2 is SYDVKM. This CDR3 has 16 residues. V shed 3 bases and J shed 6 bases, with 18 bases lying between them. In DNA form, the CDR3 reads TGTGCCAGCAGTTTCCCCTCCGTCGGGAGTGGCAATGAGCAGTTCTTC. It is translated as CASSFPSVGSGNEQFF.

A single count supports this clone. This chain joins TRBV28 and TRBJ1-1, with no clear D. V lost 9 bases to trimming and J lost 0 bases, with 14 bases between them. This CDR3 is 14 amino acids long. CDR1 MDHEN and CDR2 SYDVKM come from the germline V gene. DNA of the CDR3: TGTGCCAGTCTAAAGACTGTTTTGAACACTGAAGCTTTCTTT. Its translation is CASLKTVLNTEAFF. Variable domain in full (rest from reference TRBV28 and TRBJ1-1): DVKVTQSSRYLVKRTGEKVFLECVQDMDHENMFWYRQDPGLGLRLIYFSYDVKMKEKGDIPEGYSVSREKKERFSLILESASTNQTSMYLCASLKTVLNTEAFFGQGTRLTVV.

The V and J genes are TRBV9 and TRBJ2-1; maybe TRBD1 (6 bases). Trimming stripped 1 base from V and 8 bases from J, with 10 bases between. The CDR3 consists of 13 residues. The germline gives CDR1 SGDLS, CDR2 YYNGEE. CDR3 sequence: CASSVYRVDEQFF. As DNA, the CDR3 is TGTGCCAGCAGCGTATACAGGGTCGATGAGCAGTTCTTC.